This T cell receptor (beta chain) came from a study of cytomegalovirus exposure and HLA in healthy donors (TCRdb year 2017). Context from the whole study: According to an earlier analysis of 450 to 650 of the donors, 150 million to 200 million T cells yielded 120 million or so unique TCR beta sequences and approximately 280 Gb of sequence data. An early release covering roughly 640 HLA-typed donors comprised 250 to 350 gigabases of sequencing data and about 90 million unique TCR sequences. Of the roughly 390 genotyped donors, 70% to 90% were placed in the genetic ancestry cluster associated with self-reported Caucasian donors. The study aimed to test whether cataloging public T cell receptors could reveal signatures of past pathogen exposure. Using immunosequencing, the study profiled T cell repertoires from 500 to 800 subjects and related those repertoires to cytomegalovirus serostatus. In addition to the first cohort of roughly 700 subjects, a separate validation cohort of 120 different subjects was used. The study combined high-throughput TCR immunosequencing, statistical association of individual TCRs with disease status, and machine learning to predict cytomegalovirus infection status. To study patterns of TCR occurrence, a later analysis re-analyzed previously published TCR beta repertoires from around 670 donors and added high-resolution HLA genotyping. Rather than using new phenotypic data, the later analysis identified candidate immune exposures from TCR beta sequences and from how often those sequences occurred across donors. An earlier analysis of about 620 of the donors applied high-throughput TCR beta sequencing to assess whether each TCR beta V gene segment acted as functional or pseudogenic. Alongside the repertoire data, information on donor age, sex, ethnicity and CMV serostatus was compiled. Genome-wide SNP genotypes for about three fifths of the 666 donors were used in a later genetic analysis, which treated that subset as a discovery cohort. Every discovery cohort repertoire had been produced on one sequencing platform. Both class I and class II loci were covered by HLA typing, at four-digit resolution. The number of donors typed differed by locus, with about 629-630 for A, B, C, DRB1 and DQB1, over 500 for DQA1, 600 to 610 for DPA1, and under 490 for DPB1. Four or five DR-DQ haplotypes were handled as single units for association and clustering because linkage in the cohort was strong. Among roughly 370 genotyped donors of the cohort, an average of 235,054 unique TCR beta nucleotide sequences were sequenced per donor, around a sixth of them non-productive. What the study reported, not specific to this receptor: Broadly in line with IMGT annotations, most TCR beta V segments showed up in productive rearrangements about 87% or about 30% of the time in an earlier analysis of around 550 of the donors. In a later analysis, TCR association rates were found to vary across HLA loci, with the most associated TCRs seen for DRB1 alleles and the fewest for HLA-C alleles. While some public TCRs were present in many individuals, most TCR sequences turned up only very rarely across donors. Several of the top co-occurrence clusters appeared to be linked to parvovirus B19, influenza, CMV and Epstein-Barr virus, according to a later analysis. Some IMGT-functional V segments, including TRBV6-2 and TRBV6-3, could not be distinguished by the 87-base-pair reads and were therefore excluded. Linkage disequilibrium might explain the correlated functional status among segregating V segments, but an unknown experimental factor could not be excluded. A later analysis associated around 16,000 TCR beta sequences with specific HLA alleles at a false discovery rate of 0.05. In both the original and validation cohorts, the classifier was reported to diagnose cytomegalovirus status with high specificity and sensitivity. It was suggested by the authors that the approach could potentially be generalized to other disease states and immunological phenotypes. A later analysis found that HLA-associated TCR beta chains were more clonally expanded and had lower generation probabilities than equally common non-associated chains. A group of highly shared sequence variants was considered likely to be a technical artifact of the sequencing pipeline. V-gene and J-gene trimming of TCR beta chains was associated with a missense DCLRE1C variant in a later genetic analysis, and the association was replicated in an independent cohort. The only immune exposure information available for the cohort was CMV serostatus. Compared with the 666-donor mean, donors in an Asian-associated ancestry cluster had fewer N-insertions in productive TCRs, according to a later genetic analysis. In a later analysis, most CMV-associated TCR beta chains were found to appear HLA-restricted, with HLA associations seemingly driven largely by CMV exposure. Presence/absence analyses assumed roughly uniform sequencing depth across donors, an assumption that may not hold. About 17 rarely observed V segments, including chromosome 9 orphons, were excluded from the earlier analysis of approximately 600 of the donors because counts were too low. Because some donors lacked HLA typing at each locus, the association tests relied only on the typed subset. In vitro tests confirmed that a few of the cytomegalovirus-associated TCR beta chains recognize cytomegalovirus antigens. A total of around 150 TCR beta chains were listed by the study as associated with cytomegalovirus. Assigning TCR associations to individual alleles was difficult when HLA alleles, especially DR and DQ, strongly co-occurred. A further reported finding was that TCR beta sequences accurately predicted the HLA-A and HLA-B alleles for most subjects in the first cohort. The cohort was sequenced for TCR beta chains only, and without alpha or paired-chain data the features that could be detected were limited.

In total, approximately 690 healthy bone marrow donors made up the cohort. Cohort members were all nominally healthy when sampled, although unrecorded immune exposures were likely present. The donor was CMV seronegative and was included in the group of about 400 seronegative cohort members. A peripheral blood sample was provided by each donor, and peripheral blood mononuclear cells were used for TCR beta sequencing. The Qiagen DNeasy Blood Extraction Kit was used to extract genomic DNA from the blood cell samples. For this clone: Its antigen has not been determined. Base qualities are missing; no much larger clone stands one base away.

Library preparation was by the immunoSEQ multiplex PCR assay. A mixture of 60 forward primers for TCR Vbeta segments and 13 reverse primers for TCR Jbeta segments was used in the multiplex PCR. Amplification of the CDR3 region of rearranged TCR beta genes was performed with a multiplex PCR assay on genomic DNA. The amplified TCR beta libraries were sequenced on the Illumina HiSeq System as 87-base-pair reads. In the paper's pipeline: A later analysis tallied tens of millions of unique TCR beta chains across the 666 repertoires, and 10 million to 11 million of those chains were shared by two or more donors. Raw reads were error-corrected and collapsed into unique sequences with a nearest-neighbor algorithm that merged closely related sequences to remove PCR and sequencing errors. To assign V, D and J gene segments, CDR3 sequences were aligned to IMGT reference sequences. For a sequence to be retained, at least a six-nucleotide match to both a V gene segment and a J gene segment was required. Rearrangements were called productive when the CDR3 lacked stop codons and stayed in frame with V and J; all others were non-productive. Following IMGT convention, CDR3 was defined as the stretch from the second conserved V-encoded cysteine up to the conserved J-encoded phenylalanine. In an earlier analysis of around 600 of the donors, sequences lacking an unambiguous match to a single V gene segment were excluded. An earlier analysis of 587 of the donors classified V segments as functional when productive rearrangements were above 56.7% and as segregating when the standard deviation between donors was above 5%. A statistical classification framework was built to diagnose cytomegalovirus status from the catalog of TCR beta chain sequences. V and J gene assignment, in a later analysis, came from comparing TCR nucleotide sequences with IMGT/GENE-DB human TR gene sequences. A later analysis assigned CDR3 sequences and most-parsimonious VDJ recombination scenarios with the TCRdist pipeline. In a later analysis, each TCR beta chain was defined by its CDR3 amino acid sequence together with its V-gene family, and reads lacking a unique V-gene family were excluded. To address suspected cross-contamination and a sequencing artifact, a later analysis removed several hundred highly shared, low-generation-probability nucleotide sequences. For each public chain, a later analysis derived a clonal expansion index from normalized ranks of inferred template counts within each repertoire. A later analysis computed generation probabilities with a VDJ recombination model fitted to out-of-frame rearrangements, and checked the results against IGoR. A later analysis scored TCR-TCR, TCR-HLA and TCR-CMV co-occurrence with hypergeometric tests, applying a repertoire-size bias correction to TCR pairs. A later analysis estimated false discovery rates by permuting HLA or CMV assignments 20 times. In a later analysis, co-occurring TCRs were grouped using DBSCAN, and TCRdist sequence similarity was added for clustering within HLA-allele-positive subsets. Repertoires with fewer than 30,000 or more than 120,000 public chains were left out of co-occurrence clustering, as were about 5 repertoires with anomalous nucleotide sharing. TCRdb took over this immuneACCESS table, retaining in-frame rearrangements with V and J assigned. Such tables are incomplete; in checked studies, under half of the missing clones stem from an unresolved V gene, and the remainder is unexplained. D and trimming were read from the DNA, whereas the V and J calls and clone size are those reported in that table. This sample is represented by 150,000 to 200,000 clones; about 81% of them were singletons. The ten largest account for over 1.5% of the sample.

Including the terminal cysteine and phenylalanine, the CDR3 comprises 14 residues. The DNA shown is the 42-base CDR3, in frame from base 1. The germline V gene yields SGHAT for CDR1 and FQNNGV for CDR2. V is cut back by 6 bases and J by 8 bases, with 10 bases in the junction unmatched. The sequence derives from a man aged 35-49 years in good health and CMV-seronegative. Sequencing used PBMCs. The chain is assembled from TRBV11-2 and TRBJ2-1; TRBD2 agrees with 7 junctional bases. The DNA sequence follows: TGTGCCAGCAGTCCATTGGCGGGAGTCTATGAGCAGTTCTTC. Its translation reads: CASSPLAGVYEQFF.